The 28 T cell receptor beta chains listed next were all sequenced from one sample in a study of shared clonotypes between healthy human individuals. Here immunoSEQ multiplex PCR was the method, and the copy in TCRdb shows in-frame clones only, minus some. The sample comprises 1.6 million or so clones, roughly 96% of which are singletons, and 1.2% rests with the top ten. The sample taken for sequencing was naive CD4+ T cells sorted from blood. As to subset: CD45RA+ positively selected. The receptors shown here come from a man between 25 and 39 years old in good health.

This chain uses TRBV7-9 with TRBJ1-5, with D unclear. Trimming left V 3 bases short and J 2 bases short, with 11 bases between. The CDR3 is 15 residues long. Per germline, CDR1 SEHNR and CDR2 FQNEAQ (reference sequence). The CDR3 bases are TGTGCCAGCAGCTTTGGTCCTTCGGGCAATCAGCCCCAGCATTTT. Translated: CASSFGPSGNQPQHF.

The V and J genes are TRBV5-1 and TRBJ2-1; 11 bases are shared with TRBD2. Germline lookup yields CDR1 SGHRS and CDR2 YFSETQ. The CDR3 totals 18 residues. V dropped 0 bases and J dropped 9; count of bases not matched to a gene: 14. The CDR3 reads CASSLVTSGTTDPGEQFF. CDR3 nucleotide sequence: TGCGCCAGCAGCTTGGTGACTAGCGGGACTACAGATCCTGGTGAGCAGTTCTTC.

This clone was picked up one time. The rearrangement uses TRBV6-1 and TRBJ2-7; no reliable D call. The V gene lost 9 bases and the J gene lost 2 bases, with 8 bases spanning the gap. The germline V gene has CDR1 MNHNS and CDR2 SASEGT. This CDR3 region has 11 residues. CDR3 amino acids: CASAAAYEQYF. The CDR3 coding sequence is TGTGCCAGTGCGGCAGCCTACGAGCAGTACTTC.

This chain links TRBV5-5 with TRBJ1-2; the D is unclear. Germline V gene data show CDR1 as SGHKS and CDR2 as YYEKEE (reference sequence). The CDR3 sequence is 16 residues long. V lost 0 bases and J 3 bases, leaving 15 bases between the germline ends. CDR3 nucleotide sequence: TGTGCCAGCAGCTTGGCCTCCGGACGGATTGACTATGGCTACACCTTC. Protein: CASSLASGRIDYGYTF.

CDR3 nucleotide sequence: TGTGCCAGCAGCTTGGACAGGGGGTGGCATGAGCAGTTCTTC. Translating gives CASSLDRGWHEQFF. This chain connects TRBV7-9 to TRBJ2-1; 10 bases line up with TRBD1. CDR3 length: 14 amino acids. CDR1 and CDR2 from the germline V gene are SEHNR and FQNEAQ (reference sequence). The V and J ends lost 3 bases and 8 bases, in that order; junction bases with no gene match: 4.

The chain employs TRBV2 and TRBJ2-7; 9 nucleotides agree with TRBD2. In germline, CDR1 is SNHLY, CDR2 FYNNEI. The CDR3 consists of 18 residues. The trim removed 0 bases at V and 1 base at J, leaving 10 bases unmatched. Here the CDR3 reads CASSEALDLSGRSYEQYF. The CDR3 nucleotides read TGTGCCAGCAGTGAAGCGCTTGATTTAAGCGGGAGGTCCTACGAGCAGTACTTC. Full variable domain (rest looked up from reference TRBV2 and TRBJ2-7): EPEVTQTPSHQVTQMGQEVILRCVPISNHLYFYWYRQILGQKVEFLVSFYNNEISEKSEIFDDQFSVERPDGSNFTLKIRSTKLEDSAMYFCASSEALDLSGRSYEQYFGPGTRLTVT.

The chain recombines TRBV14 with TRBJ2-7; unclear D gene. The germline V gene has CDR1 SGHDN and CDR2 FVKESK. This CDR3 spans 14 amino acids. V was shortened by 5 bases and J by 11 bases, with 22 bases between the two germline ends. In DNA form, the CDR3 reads TGTGCCAGCAGCAAAAGCACATTAGTTGGAAGTGAGTACTTC. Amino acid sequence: CASSKSTLVGSEYF.

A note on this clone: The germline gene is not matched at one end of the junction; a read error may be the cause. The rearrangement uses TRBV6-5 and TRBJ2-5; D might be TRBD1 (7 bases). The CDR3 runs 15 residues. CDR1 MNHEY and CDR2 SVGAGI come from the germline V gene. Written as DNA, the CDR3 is TGTGCCAGCAGTTACGTATCCAATAAGGGGGCTAGCGCCCACTTC. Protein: CASSYVSNKGASAHF.

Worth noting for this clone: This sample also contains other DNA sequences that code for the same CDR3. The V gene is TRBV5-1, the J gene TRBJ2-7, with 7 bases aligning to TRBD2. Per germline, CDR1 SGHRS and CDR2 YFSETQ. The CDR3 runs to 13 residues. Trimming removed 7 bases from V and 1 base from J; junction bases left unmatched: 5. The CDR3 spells CASSLAESYEQYF. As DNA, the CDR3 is TGCGCCAGCTCGCTAGCGGAGTCCTACGAGCAGTACTTC.

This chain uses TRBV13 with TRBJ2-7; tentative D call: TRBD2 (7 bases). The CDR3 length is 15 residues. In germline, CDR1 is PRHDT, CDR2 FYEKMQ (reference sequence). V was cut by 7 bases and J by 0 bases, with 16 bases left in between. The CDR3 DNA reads TGTGCCAGCACCGAAAGGGGGGGTAGCTCCTACGAGCAGTACTTC. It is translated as CASTERGGSSYEQYF.

The CDR3 bases are TGTGCCAGCAGTGCTGGGAGAGTAGATACGCAGTATTTT. Translating gives CASSAGRVDTQYF. The rearrangement uses TRBV6-4 and TRBJ2-3; a possible D gene is TRBD2 (5 bases). Trimming left V 4 bases short and J 5 bases short, with 10 bases between. CDR3 length: 13 residues. In germline, CDR1 is MRHNA, CDR2 SNTAGT.

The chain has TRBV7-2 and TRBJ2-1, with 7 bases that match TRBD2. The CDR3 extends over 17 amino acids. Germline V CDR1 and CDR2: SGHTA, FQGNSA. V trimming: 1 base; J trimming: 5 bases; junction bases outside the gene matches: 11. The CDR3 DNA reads TGTGCCAGCAGCTTAGTCGTGGCGCTAGCGGAGAACAATGAGCAGTTCTTC. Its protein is CASSLVVALAENNEQFF. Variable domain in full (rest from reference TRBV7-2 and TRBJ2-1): GAGVSQSPSNKVTEKGKDVELRCDPISGHTALYWYRQSLGQGLEFLIYFQGNSAPDKSGLPSDRFSAERTGGSVSTLTIQRTQQEDSAVYLCASSLVVALAENNEQFFGPGTRLTVL.

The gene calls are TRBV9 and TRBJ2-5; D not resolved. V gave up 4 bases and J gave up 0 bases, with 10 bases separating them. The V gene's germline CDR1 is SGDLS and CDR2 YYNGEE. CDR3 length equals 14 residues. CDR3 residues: CASSRDWYQETQYF. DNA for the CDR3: TGTGCCAGCAGCAGGGATTGGTACCAAGAGACCCAGTACTTC.

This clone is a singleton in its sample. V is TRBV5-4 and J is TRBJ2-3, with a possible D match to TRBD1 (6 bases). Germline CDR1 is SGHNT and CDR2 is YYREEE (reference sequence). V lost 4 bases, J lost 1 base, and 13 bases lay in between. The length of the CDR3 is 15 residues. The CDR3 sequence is CASSRRDTRTDTQYF. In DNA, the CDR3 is TGTGCCAGCAGCCGCCGGGACACCCGCACAGATACGCAGTATTTT.

The CDR3 spells CATSRDQGAGETQYF. CDR3 in DNA: TGTGCCACCAGCAGAGACCAGGGGGCAGGGGAGACCCAGTACTTC. This chain joins TRBV15 and TRBJ2-5; the match to TRBD1 covers 8 bases. The CDR3 contains 15 residues. Germline trimming cut 0 bases from V and 5 bases from J; bases unmatched to any gene: 5. The germline V gene has CDR1 LNHNV and CDR2 YYDKDF (reference sequence).

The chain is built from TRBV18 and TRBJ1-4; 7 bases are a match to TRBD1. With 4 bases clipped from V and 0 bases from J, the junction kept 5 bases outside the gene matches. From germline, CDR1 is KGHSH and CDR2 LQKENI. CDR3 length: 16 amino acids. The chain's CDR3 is CASSRTGLATNEKLFF. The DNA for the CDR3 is TGTGCCAGCTCACGGACAGGCCTGGCAACTAATGAAAAACTGTTTTTT. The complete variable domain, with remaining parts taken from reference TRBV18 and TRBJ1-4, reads NAGVMQNPRHLVRRRGQEARLRCSPMKGHSHVYWYRQLPEEGLKFMVYLQKENIIDESGMPKERFSAEFPKEGPSILRIQQVVRGDSAAYFCASSRTGLATNEKLFFGSGTQLSVL.

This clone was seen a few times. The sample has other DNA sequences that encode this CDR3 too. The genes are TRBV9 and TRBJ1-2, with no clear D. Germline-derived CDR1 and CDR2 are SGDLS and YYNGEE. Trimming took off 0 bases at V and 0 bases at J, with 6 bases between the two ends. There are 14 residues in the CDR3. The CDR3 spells CASSVGGTNYGYTF. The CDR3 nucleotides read TGTGCCAGCAGCGTAGGTGGGACTAACTATGGCTACACCTTC.

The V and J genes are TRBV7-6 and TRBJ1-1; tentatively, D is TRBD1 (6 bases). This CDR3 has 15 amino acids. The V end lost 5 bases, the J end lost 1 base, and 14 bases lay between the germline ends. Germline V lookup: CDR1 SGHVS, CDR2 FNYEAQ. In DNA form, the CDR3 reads TGTGCCAGCAGCGGTGGGGGGGCCAAGAACACTGAAGCTTTCTTT. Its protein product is CASSGGGAKNTEAFF. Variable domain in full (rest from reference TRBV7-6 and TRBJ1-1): GAGVSQSPRYKVTKRGQDVALRCDPISGHVSLYWYRQALGQGPEFLTYFNYEAQQDKSGLPNDRFSAERPEGSISTLTIQRTEQRDSAMYRCASSGGGAKNTEAFFGQGTRLTVV.

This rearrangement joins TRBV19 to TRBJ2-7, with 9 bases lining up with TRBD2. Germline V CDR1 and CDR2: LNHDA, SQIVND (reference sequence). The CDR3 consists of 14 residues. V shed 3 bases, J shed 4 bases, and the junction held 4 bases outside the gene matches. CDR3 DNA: TGTGCCAGTAGTATTGGCCTAGCGGGGTACGAGCAGTACTTC. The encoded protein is CASSIGLAGYEQYF.

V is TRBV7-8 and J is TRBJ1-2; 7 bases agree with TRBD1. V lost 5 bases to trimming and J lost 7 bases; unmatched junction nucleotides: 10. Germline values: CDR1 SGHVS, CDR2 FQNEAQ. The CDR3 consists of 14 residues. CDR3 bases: TGTGCCAGCAGCGGGGTGGAGGGGGCGACTGGCTACACCTTC. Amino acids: CASSGVEGATGYTF.

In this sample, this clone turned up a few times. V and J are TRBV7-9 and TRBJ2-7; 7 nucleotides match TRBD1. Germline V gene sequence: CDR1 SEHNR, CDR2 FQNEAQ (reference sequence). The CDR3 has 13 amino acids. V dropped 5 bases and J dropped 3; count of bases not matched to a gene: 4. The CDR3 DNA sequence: TGTGCCAGCAGCAATGACAGGGACTACGAGCAGTACTTC. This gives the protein CASSNDRDYEQYF.

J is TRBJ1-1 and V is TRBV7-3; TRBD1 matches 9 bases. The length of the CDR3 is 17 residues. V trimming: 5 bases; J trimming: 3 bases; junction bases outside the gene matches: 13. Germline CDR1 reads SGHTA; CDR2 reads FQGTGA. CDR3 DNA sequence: TGTGCCAGCAGCCAGACAGGGGGTTTTGCGTCGGACACTGAAGCTTTCTTT. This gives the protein CASSQTGGFASDTEAFF. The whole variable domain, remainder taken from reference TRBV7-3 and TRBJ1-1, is GAGVSQTPSNKVTEKGKYVELRCDPISGHTALYWYRQSLGQGPEFLIYFQGTGAADDSGLPNDRFFAVRPEGSVSTLKIQRTERGDSAVYLCASSQTGGFASDTEAFFGQGTRLTVV.

The CDR3 region is CASSFTRRSYNEQFF. For the CDR3, the DNA is TGTGCCAGCAGCTTCACTAGAAGAAGTTACAATGAGCAGTTCTTC. The V gene is TRBV7-2, the J gene TRBJ2-1; D may be TRBD2 (5 bases). V lost 3 bases and J lost 4, with 13 bases in between. The CDR3 length is 15 residues. Germline V lookup: CDR1 SGHTA, CDR2 FQGNSA.

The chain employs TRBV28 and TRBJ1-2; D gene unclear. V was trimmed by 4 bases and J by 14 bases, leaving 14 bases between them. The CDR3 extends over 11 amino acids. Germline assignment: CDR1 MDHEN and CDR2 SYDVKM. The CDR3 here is CASSSYMVGTF. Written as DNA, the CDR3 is TGTGCCAGCAGTTCCTATATGGTAGGGACCTTC.

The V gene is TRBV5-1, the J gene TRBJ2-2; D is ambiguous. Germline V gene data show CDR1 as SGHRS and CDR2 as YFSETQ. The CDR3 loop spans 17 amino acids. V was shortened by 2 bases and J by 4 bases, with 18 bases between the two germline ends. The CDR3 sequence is CASSFGPNLGGTGELFF. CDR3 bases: TGCGCCAGCAGCTTCGGTCCAAACCTAGGCGGCACCGGGGAGCTGTTTTTT.

The CDR3 DNA follows: TGTGCCATCGCTATAGAATCCTACGAGCAGTACTTC. Its translation is CAIAIESYEQYF. This chain uses TRBV10-3 with TRBJ2-7; D is unresolved. Germline values: CDR1 ENHRY, CDR2 SYGVKD. CDR3 size: 12 residues. The ends were cut back, 8 bases at V and 1 base at J, with 9 bases in the middle.

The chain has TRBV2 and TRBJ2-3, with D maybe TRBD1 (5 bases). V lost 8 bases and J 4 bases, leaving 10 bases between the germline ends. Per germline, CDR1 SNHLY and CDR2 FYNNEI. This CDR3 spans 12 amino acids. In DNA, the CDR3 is TGTGCCAGCGACAGTAGTCCAGATACGCAGTATTTT. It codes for CASDSSPDTQYF.

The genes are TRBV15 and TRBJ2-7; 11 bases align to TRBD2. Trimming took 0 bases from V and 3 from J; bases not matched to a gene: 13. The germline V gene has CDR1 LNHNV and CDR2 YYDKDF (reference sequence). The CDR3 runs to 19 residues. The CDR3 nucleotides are TGTGCCACCAGCAGAGAATGGCTAGCGGGAGGCCCGAGAGGCTACGAGCAGTACTTC. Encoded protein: CATSREWLAGGPRGYEQYF.